These 32 T cell receptor beta chains were all obtained from the same sample, sequenced in a study of cytomegalovirus exposure and HLA in healthy donors. It was with 60 Vbeta and 13 Jbeta primers that the PCR ran. Data came from immunoSEQ multiplex PCR; TCRdb stores just in-frame clones and leaves some out. This table holds about 160,000 clones, around 80% found once. Sequencing input: PBMCs. The receptors come from a male donor in good health and CMV-seropositive.

The genes are TRBV9 and TRBJ2-3; weak D call: TRBD2 (6 bases). V was pared by 3 bases and J by 4 bases, with 12 bases between. Germline V lookup: CDR1 SGDLS, CDR2 YYNGEE. There are 14 residues in the CDR3. CDR3 region: CASSEEGSADTQYF. In DNA, the CDR3 is TGTGCCAGCAGCGAGGAGGGGTCCGCAGATACGCAGTATTTT.

This chain links TRBV19 with TRBJ2-7, with TRBD1 matching over 7 bases. The ends lost 4 bases at V and 4 bases at J; junction bases unmatched: 10. Looked up from germline, CDR1 is LNHDA and CDR2 is SQIVND (reference sequence). The CDR3 loop spans 15 amino acids. CDR3 region: CASSSTGTAAYEQYF. CDR3 in DNA: TGTGCCAGTAGTAGTACCGGGACAGCGGCTTACGAGCAGTACTTC. Based on the CDR3 plus reference TRBV19 and TRBJ2-7, the full variable domain is DGGITQSPKYLFRKEGQNVTLSCEQNLNHDAMYWYRQDPGQGLRLIYYSQIVNDFQKGDIAEGYSVSREKKESFPLTVTSAQKNPTAFYLCASSSTGTAAYEQYFGPGTRLTVT.

The J gene is TRBJ1-1, the V gene TRBV11-3; a possible D gene is TRBD1 (5 bases). The CDR3 has 13 residues. CDR1 and CDR2 (germline): SGHNT, YENEEA. Trimming left V 0 bases short and J 5 bases short, with 7 bases between. The CDR3 coding sequence is TGTGCCAGCAGCTTAGAGGGGCATACTGAAGCTTTCTTT. Protein: CASSLEGHTEAFF.

This clone has only one observation. This chain joins TRBV6-5 and TRBJ1-5, with D unclear. CDR1 is MNHEY and CDR2 is SVGAGI in the germline V gene. This CDR3 has 13 residues. Trimming shortened V by 5 bases and J by 5 bases, and 10 bases separated the two germline ends. Here the CDR3 DNA reads TGTGCCAGCAGTGGGAGATTAGATCAGCCCCAGCATTTT. Its translation is CASSGRLDQPQHF.

This sequence joins TRBV19 and TRBJ2-7, with D tentatively TRBD1 (5 bases). Deletions cut 3 bases from V and 3 bases from J, with 9 bases between. The germline gives CDR1 LNHDA, CDR2 SQIVND (reference sequence). There are 13 residues in the CDR3. CDR3 amino acids: CASSMGQVYEQYF. CDR3 DNA: TGTGCCAGTAGTATGGGGCAGGTCTACGAGCAGTACTTC.

CDR3 nucleotides: TGTGCCAGCAGCTGGACAGGGAGCTCTGGGGCCAACGTCCTGACTTTC. It is translated as CASSWTGSSGANVLTF. This chain joins TRBV5-6 and TRBJ2-6; 8 nucleotides agree with TRBD1. Trimming at V came to 3 bases and at J to 0 bases, leaving 2 bases not matched to a gene. Germline V gene sequence: CDR1 SGHDT, CDR2 YYEEEE. The CDR3 length is 16 residues.

This clone turned up a few times. The chain links TRBV18 to TRBJ2-5; 10 bases are shared with TRBD1. From germline, CDR1 is KGHSH and CDR2 LQKENI. Germline trimming cut 6 bases from V and 2 bases from J; bases unmatched to any gene: 9. CDR3 length: 16 amino acids. The CDR3 DNA follows: TGTGCCAGCTCGACAGGACAGGGGGGACCTCAAGAGACCCAGTACTTC. Residues: CASSTGQGGPQETQYF.

This sequence joins TRBV28 and TRBJ2-7; D is possibly TRBD2 (6 bases). The germline V gene encodes CDR1 MDHEN and CDR2 SYDVKM. The ends were cut back, 8 bases at V and 4 bases at J, with 6 bases in the middle. This CDR3 is built from 10 residues. CDR3 region: CASRGYEQYF. Here the CDR3 DNA reads TGTGCCAGCCGGGGGTACGAGCAGTACTTC.

The chain uses TRBV5-5 and TRBJ2-7; D possibly corresponds to TRBD2 (6 bases). Germline assignment: CDR1 SGHKS and CDR2 YYEKEE (reference sequence). The CDR3 has 10 amino acids. V was pared by 7 bases and J by 8 bases, with 10 bases between. The CDR3 DNA is TGTGCCAGCTCGGCGGGGCAGCAGTACTTC. This encodes CASSAGQQYF.

The chain recombines TRBV6-7 with TRBJ2-7; maybe TRBD2 (5 bases). TRBV6-7 is an ORF; its function is uncertain. V was pared by 9 bases and J by 0 bases, with 15 bases between. The CDR3 is 14 amino acids. The CDR3 loop is CASRGSGSSYEQYF. The CDR3, as DNA: TGTGCCAGTAGAGGCAGCGGTAGCTCCTACGAGCAGTACTTC.

The V and J genes are TRBV28 and TRBJ2-5; D possibly corresponds to TRBD1 (6 bases). Near its end, the DNA agrees better with TRBJ2-7, so the J call may be wrong. From germline, CDR1 is MDHEN and CDR2 SYDVKM. There are 13 residues in the CDR3. The CDR3 bases are TGTGCCAGCAGTTTTCAGGGGCTGTACGAGCAGTACTTC. It codes for CASSFQGLYEQYF.

V is TRBV7-9 and J is TRBJ2-5, with a possible D match to TRBD2 (6 bases). This CDR3 spans 14 amino acids. Trimming cost V 7 bases and J 1 base, with 13 bases left between them. Germline loops: CDR1 SEHNR, CDR2 FQNEAQ (reference sequence). CDR3 amino acids: CASILSGLQETQYF. CDR3 nucleotides: TGTGCCAGCATCCTTAGCGGCCTCCAAGAGACCCAGTACTTC.

V and J are TRBV7-9 and TRBJ2-1; no definite D call. The ends were cut back, 8 bases at V and 0 bases at J, with 11 bases in the middle. Germline CDR1 reads SEHNR; CDR2 reads FQNEAQ (reference sequence). This CDR3 has 14 residues. The CDR3 reads CASGLTLSYNEQFF. The CDR3 DNA follows: TGTGCCAGCGGCCTTACCCTCTCCTACAATGAGCAGTTCTTC.

The J gene is TRBJ2-2, the V gene TRBV2, with 9 bases that match TRBD1. Unmatched junction bases numbered 8, after V lost 4 bases and J lost 2 bases. Per germline, CDR1 SNHLY and CDR2 FYNNEI. The CDR3 has 17 residues. The CDR3 coding sequence is TGTGCCAGCAGTGCTCCGGGACAGGGACCTAACACCGGGGAGCTGTTTTTT. Its protein is CASSAPGQGPNTGELFF.

J is TRBJ2-7 and V is TRBV5-1; possible D gene TRBD2, 5 bases. Germline lookup yields CDR1 SGHRS and CDR2 YFSETQ. Trimming cost V 1 base and J 6 bases, with 17 bases left between them. This CDR3 has 15 residues. The CDR3 coding sequence is TGCGCCAGCAGCTTGAGGGCGGGCGGTGTCCCCGAGCAGTACTTC. Translation gives CASSLRAGGVPEQYF. Complete variable domain (other parts from reference TRBV5-1 and TRBJ2-7): KAGVTQTPRYLIKTRGQQVTLSCSPISGHRSVSWYQQTPGQGLQFLFEYFSETQRNKGNFPGRFSGRQFSNSRSEMNVSTLELGDSALYLCASSLRAGGVPEQYFGPGTRLTVT.

The CDR3 protein is CASSLLLETQYF. CDR3 DNA sequence: TGTGCCAGCAGCTTACTTTTGGAGACCCAGTACTTC. The J gene is TRBJ2-5, the V gene TRBV7-2; D is uncertain. Germline loops: CDR1 SGHTA, CDR2 FQGNSA. V gave up 2 bases and J gave up 5 bases, with 6 bases separating them. This CDR3 has 12 amino acids.

V is TRBV27 and J is TRBJ1-1; tentative D call: TRBD1 (5 bases). Germline lookup yields CDR1 MNHEY and CDR2 SMNVEV (reference sequence). With 0 bases removed from V and 6 bases from J, the gap between germline ends came to 11 bases. This CDR3 contains 14 residues. CDR3 protein: CASSLSDGGAEAFF. The CDR3 bases are TGTGCCAGCAGTTTATCGGACGGAGGGGCTGAAGCTTTCTTT.

The J gene is TRBJ2-1, the V gene TRBV6-6; 9 nucleotides align to TRBD2. V lost 4 bases to trimming and J lost 9 bases; unmatched junction nucleotides: 10. Looked up from germline, CDR1 is MNHNY and CDR2 is SVGAGI (reference sequence). CDR3 length: 15 amino acids. The CDR3 nucleotides read TGTGCCAGCAGTTCTCGTAGCGGGAGAGGAGGTGAGCAGTTCTTC. The encoded protein is CASSSRSGRGGEQFF.

This CDR3 is CASSPSGGAGAGEKYF. The CDR3 DNA follows: TGTGCCAGCAGCCCATCAGGGGGAGCGGGAGCCGGGGAGAAGTACTTC. The chain has TRBV5-4 and TRBJ2-7; D is perhaps TRBD2 (8 bases). Germline CDR1 is SGHNT and CDR2 is YYREEE (reference sequence). Trimming left V 4 bases short and J 11 bases short, with 28 bases between. The CDR3 runs 16 residues.

V gene TRBV19 combines with J gene TRBJ1-2; 7 positions agree with TRBD1. This CDR3 is 15 amino acids long. V lost 6 bases to trimming and J lost 3 bases; unmatched junction nucleotides: 10. Germline loops: CDR1 LNHDA, CDR2 SQIVND (reference sequence). CDR3 protein: CASSERGLRDYGYTF. CDR3 sequence (DNA): TGTGCCAGTAGCGAGAGGGGGCTACGGGACTATGGCTACACCTTC.

In this sample, this clone turned up once. CDR3: CASSVGLGYGYTF. CDR3 bases: TGTGCCAGCAGTGTGGGGCTGGGCTATGGCTACACCTTC. The chain joins TRBV2 to TRBJ1-2, with D possibly TRBD1 on 5 matching bases. This CDR3 contains 13 residues. Germline CDR1 is SNHLY and CDR2 is FYNNEI. V dropped 4 bases and J dropped 4 bases, with 10 bases sitting between them.

This chain links TRBV5-8 with TRBJ2-2; 9 bases are shared with TRBD2. Germline lookup yields CDR1 SGHTS and CDR2 YDEGEE. The length of the CDR3 is 17 residues. V lost 2 bases and J lost 7; bases outside the gene matches: 12. CDR3 amino acids: CASSFPRPTSGSGELFF. CDR3 DNA: TGTGCCAGCAGCTTCCCAAGACCGACTAGCGGTAGCGGGGAGCTGTTTTTT.

The rearrangement uses TRBV16 and TRBJ1-4; 7 nucleotides match TRBD1. The CDR3 contains 15 residues. After removal of 1 base from V and 4 bases from J, the junction contained 3 bases not matched to a gene. Germline CDR1 and CDR2: KGHSY and FQNENV. CDR3 DNA sequence: TGTGCCAGCAGCCAATTCGGGACAGTTAATGAAAAACTGTTTTTT. Its protein is CASSQFGTVNEKLFF.

Worth noting for this clone: Mismatch with germline at one junction end may stem from a read error. The chain is built from TRBV7-9 and TRBJ2-7, with a possible D match to TRBD1 (6 bases). The CDR3 has 17 amino acids. Looked up from germline, CDR1 is SEHNR and CDR2 is FQNEAQ (reference sequence). CDR3 bases: TGTTCCAGCAGGAGGTTCGGGACACAGGATAGCTCCTACGAGCAGTACTTC. Its translation is CSSRRFGTQDSSYEQYF.

The chain is built from TRBV5-6 and TRBJ2-1; no clear D. The CDR3 is 12 residues long. Germline V gene data show CDR1 as SGHDT and CDR2 as YYEEEE. V dropped 4 bases and J dropped 7 bases, with 9 bases sitting between them. The CDR3 spells CASSIYINEQFF. DNA for the CDR3: TGTGCCAGCAGCATTTATATTAATGAGCAGTTCTTC. The variable domain in full, completed from reference TRBV5-6 and TRBJ2-1, reads DAGVTQSPTHLIKTRGQQVTLRCSPKSGHDTVSWYQQALGQGPQFIFQYYEEEERQRGNFPDRFSGHQFPNYSSELNVNALLLGDSALYLCASSIYINEQFFGPGTRLTVL.

V gene TRBV27 combines with J gene TRBJ2-7; TRBD1 matches 10 bases. Germline trimming cut 5 bases from V and 3 bases from J; bases unmatched to any gene: 4. Germline CDR1 and CDR2: MNHEY and SMNVEV (reference sequence). CDR3 size: 14 residues. For the CDR3, the DNA is TGTGCCAGCAGTGTCCGGGACAGGGGCTACGAGCAGTACTTC. It yields the protein CASSVRDRGYEQYF.

The chain employs TRBV6-5 and TRBJ1-6; 9 nucleotides agree with TRBD1. The CDR3 is 16 amino acids. J lost 9 bases, V lost 2 bases, and 8 bases had no gene match. Germline CDR1 reads MNHEY; CDR2 reads SVGAGI. Written as DNA, the CDR3 is TGTGCCAGCAGTTACCCTTCAGGACAGGGGAGTTCACCCCTCCACTTT. Residues: CASSYPSGQGSSPLHF.

The chain recombines TRBV9 with TRBJ2-5, with 11 bases aligning to TRBD2. The CDR3 consists of 18 residues. Germline lookup yields CDR1 SGDLS and CDR2 YYNGEE. Germline trimming cut 0 bases from V and 1 base from J; bases unmatched to any gene: 8. Here the CDR3 reads CASSVATSGSWAQETQYF. The CDR3 DNA reads as TGTGCCAGCAGCGTAGCTACTAGCGGGAGCTGGGCCCAAGAGACCCAGTACTTC.

V and J are TRBV5-4 and TRBJ1-2; TRBD1 might be the D (6 bases). Germline V gene sequence: CDR1 SGHNT, CDR2 YYREEE (reference sequence). The CDR3 runs 15 residues. V was pared by 2 bases and J by 2 bases, with 13 bases between. The CDR3 nucleotides read TGTGCCAGCAGCTTAAGCCCGGACAGAAACTATGGCTACACCTTC. Its protein is CASSLSPDRNYGYTF.

The rearrangement uses TRBV5-4 and TRBJ2-4; 9 nucleotides agree with TRBD2. This CDR3 has 14 residues. V shed 1 base and J 9 bases; nucleotides not matched to a gene: 5. Germline V gives CDR1 SGHNT, CDR2 YYREEE (reference sequence). The CDR3 is CASSLYSGSAIQYF. CDR3 nucleotide sequence: TGTGCCAGCAGCTTGTATAGCGGGAGTGCCATTCAGTACTTC. The complete variable domain, with remaining parts taken from reference TRBV5-4 and TRBJ2-4, reads ETGVTQSPTHLIKTRGQQVTLRCSSQSGHNTVSWYQQALGQGPQFIFQYYREEENGRGNFPPRFSGLQFPNYSSELNVNALELDDSALYLCASSLYSGSAIQYFGAGTRLSVL.

This rearrangement joins TRBV5-1 to TRBJ2-5; TRBD2 matches at 9 bases. The germline V gene encodes CDR1 SGHRS and CDR2 YFSETQ. The V gene end was trimmed by 0 bases and the J gene end by 2 bases; junction bases not matched to a gene: 5. CDR3 length: 16 amino acids. CDR3 region: CASSLDAGGRQETQYF. DNA of the CDR3: TGCGCCAGCAGCTTGGATGCGGGAGGGAGACAAGAGACCCAGTACTTC. Full variable domain (remainder filled in from reference TRBV5-1 and TRBJ2-5): KAGVTQTPRYLIKTRGQQVTLSCSPISGHRSVSWYQQTPGQGLQFLFEYFSETQRNKGNFPGRFSGRQFSNSRSEMNVSTLELGDSALYLCASSLDAGGRQETQYFGPGTRLLVL.

CDR3 sequence (DNA): TGCGCCAGCAGCCAAGATGGACTCCAGGGCACAGATACGCAGTATTTT. Translation: CASSQDGLQGTDTQYF. V and J are TRBV4-3 and TRBJ2-3; a weak D match, TRBD2 (5 bases). The CDR3 loop spans 16 amino acids. The V and J ends lost 0 bases and 1 base respectively, with 11 bases between them. Looked up from germline, CDR1 is LGHNA and CDR2 is YSLEER.